This T cell receptor beta chain was sequenced during a study of beta chain features in type 1 diabetes. Study context: Sorted cells, approximately 100,000,000 in number, were examined across all samples. Whole-study results and caveats: Shortening that was moderate but significant affected the TCRB CDR3s of Type 1 diabetes patients in all four CD4+ subsets. Patients' naive, central memory and Treg TCRB repertoires seemed closer to one another than those of healthy donors. Sequencing of cDNA might inflate the share of cells that strongly express TCR.

This clone was observed a handful of times. Its specificity is not known. V was shortened by 1 base and J by 7 bases, with 13 bases between the two germline ends. CDR1 is SGHDN, CDR2 FVKESK, per germline. This CDR3 spans 15 amino acids. Every isolated RNA sample was fully reverse transcribed, so sequencing captured expressed TCRB transcripts. Assay used: immunoSEQ multiplex PCR; TCRdb lists only in-frame clones, some missing. The sample carries hundreds of thousands of clones, 10% to 15% recorded once. The TCR comes from a man between 18 and 35 years old with type 1 diabetes. Sequencing used naive CD4+ T cells from blood. The rearrangement uses TRBV14 and TRBJ2-2; the D gene is possibly TRBD1 (6 bases). DNA of the CDR3: TGTGCCAGCAGCCAAGTCCCCGGGACACTCGGGGAGCTGTTTTTT. Protein: CASSQVPGTLGELFF.